The rows below give T cell receptor beta chains drawn from one sample of a study of OX40 agonist ivuxolimab in advanced cancers. Profiled with immunoSEQ multiplex PCR; TCRdb holds only in-frame clones, not every one. The table has about 58,000 clones, less than 90% seen once. Material: CD4+ or CD8+ T cells sorted from blood, obtained in a trial of the OX40 agonist ivuxolimab. The receptors come from an adult with an advanced solid tumor such as melanoma, head and neck, liver or kidney cancer. Each CDR3 is given with its conserved first and last residue.

cdr3_aa,j_call,v_call
CASSEPAGRENTGELFF,TRBJ2-2,TRBV25-1
CASSPRQTRTDTQYF,TRBJ2-3,TRBV6-1
CASSGTYPEAFF,TRBJ1-1,TRBV6-1
CASSRLSAANSPLHF,TRBJ1-6,TRBV19
CASSTRTSGTKETQYF,TRBJ2-5,TRBV7-2
CASSELVEGEQFF,TRBJ2-1,TRBV2
CASSYRGQETQYF,TRBJ2-5,TRBV7-2
CASSIGLAGGSSYNEQFF,TRBJ2-1,TRBV19
CASSRTGTEATEAFF,TRBJ1-1,TRBV7-3
CASSRGQASYEQYF,TRBJ2-7,TRBV19
CASSSGTTPLAQYF,TRBJ2-3,TRBV7-2
CASSSTGIVYEQYF,TRBJ2-7,TRBV19
CAISPGQGGDYGYTF,TRBJ1-2,TRBV10-3
CASSPGEGNQPQHF,TRBJ1-5,TRBV18
CASSLDYRTGNTIYF,TRBJ1-3,TRBV11-3
CASSIRGDYNEQFF,TRBJ2-1,TRBV2
CASREGNNEKLFF,TRBJ1-4,TRBV13
CASSSNWAVPNTGELFF,TRBJ2-2,TRBV7-9
CASADRAYNEQFF,TRBJ2-1,TRBV7-9
CASSIQLGSPRDNEQFF,TRBJ2-1,TRBV19
CAISGWGQKPQHF,TRBJ1-5,TRBV19
CASSWASAGAEGTQYF,TRBJ2-3,TRBV27
CATKQGGGDTQYF,TRBJ2-3,TRBV27